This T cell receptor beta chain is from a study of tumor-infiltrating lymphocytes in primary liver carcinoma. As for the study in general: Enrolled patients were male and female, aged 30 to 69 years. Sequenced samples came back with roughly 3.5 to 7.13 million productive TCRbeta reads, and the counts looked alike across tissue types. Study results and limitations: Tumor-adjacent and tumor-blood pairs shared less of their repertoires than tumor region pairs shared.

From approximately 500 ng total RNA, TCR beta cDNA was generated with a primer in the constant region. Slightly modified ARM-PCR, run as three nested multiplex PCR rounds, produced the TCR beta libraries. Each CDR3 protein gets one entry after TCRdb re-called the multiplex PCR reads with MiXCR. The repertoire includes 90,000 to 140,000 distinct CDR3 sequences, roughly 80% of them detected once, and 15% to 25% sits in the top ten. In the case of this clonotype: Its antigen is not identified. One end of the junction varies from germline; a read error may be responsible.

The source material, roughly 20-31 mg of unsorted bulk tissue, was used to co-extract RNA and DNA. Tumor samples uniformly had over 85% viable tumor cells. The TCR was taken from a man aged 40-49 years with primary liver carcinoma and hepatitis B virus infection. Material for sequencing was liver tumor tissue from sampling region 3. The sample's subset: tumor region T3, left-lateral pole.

The CDR3 region is CASIRTGGTDTQYF. The CDR3 DNA sequence: TGTGCAAGCATTCGGACAGGGGGCACAGATACGCAGTATTTT. The rearrangement joins TRBV6-5 to TRBJ2-3, with 9 bases matching TRBD1. This CDR3 is 14 amino acids long. Looked up from germline, CDR1 is MNHEY and CDR2 is SVGAGI.